A selection of T cell receptor beta chains follows, all from one sample in a study of early T cells in non-severe SARS-CoV-2 infection. TCRdb itself ran the 5' RACE reads through MiXCR, one entry per CDR3 protein. Seen here are under 100,000 distinct CDR3 sequences, about 13% observed once, and the top ten hold roughly 1.4%. The sequenced sample consisted of whole blood. Receptors were obtained from an adult who was a healthcare worker with PCR-confirmed SARS-CoV-2 infection or an uninfected control (not recorded which). CDR3s include the opening cysteine and the closing phenylalanine or tryptophan. D genes are given only for firm matches. Clone size is shown for a subset of rows, as once, few, many or a class of expanded clone.

cdr3_aa	cdr3_nt	d_call	v_call	j_call	clone_size
CASSLSGLAVPSTDTQYF	TGTGCCAGCAGCTTATCCGGTCTAGCGGTTCCTAGCACAGATACGCAGTATTTT	TRBD2	TRBV7-8	TRBJ2-3	few
CASSYRGGRTNTGELFF	TGTGCCAGCAGTTACCGGGGAGGACGGACGAACACCGGGGAGCTGTTTTTT	NA	TRBV6-2/TRBV6-3	TRBJ2-2	NA
CSVVPPRETQYF	TGCAGCGTTGTTCCCCCCCGGGAGACCCAGTACTTC	NA	TRBV29-1	TRBJ2-5	few
CASSLGGTSAGTDTQYF	TGTGCCAGCAGCTTAGGGGGGACTAGCGCCGGCACAGATACGCAGTATTTT	TRBD2	TRBV7-8	TRBJ2-3	few
CASSFVQGTNYGYTF	TGTGCCAGCAGTTTTGTGCAGGGTACTAACTATGGCTACACCTTC	NA	TRBV12-3/TRBV12-4	TRBJ1-2	once
CASEDKKTGRNYGYTF	TGTGCCTCCGAAGACAAAAAGACAGGGCGCAACTATGGCTACACCTTC	TRBD1	TRBV30	TRBJ1-2	many
CASSSRQAYGYTF	TGTGCCAGCAGCTCCCGACAGGCCTATGGCTACACCTTC	NA	TRBV5-4	TRBJ1-2	NA
CASRPGQGTDTQYF	TGCGCCAGCAGGCCGGGACAGGGCACAGATACGCAGTATTTT	TRBD1	TRBV5-1	TRBJ2-3	many
CASSPLGTGREKLFF	TGTGCCAGCTCACCACTCGGGACAGGGCGTGAAAAACTGTTTTTT	TRBD1	TRBV18	TRBJ1-4	NA
CASSPGTVNTGELFF	TGTGCCAGCAGTCCTGGGACAGTCAACACCGGGGAGCTGTTTTTT	TRBD1	TRBV2	TRBJ2-2	once
CASSFFGSQETQYF	TGTGCCAGCAGCTTTTTCGGCAGCCAAGAGACCCAGTACTTC	NA	TRBV7-2	TRBJ2-5	many
CASSFWRAGANVLTF	TGTGCCAGCAGCTTTTGGCGGGCTGGGGCCAACGTCCTGACTTTC	NA	TRBV7-2	TRBJ2-6	NA
CASSLIAGGDTQYF	TGTGCCAGCAGCTTAATCGCGGGGGGAGATACGCAGTATTTT	TRBD2	TRBV7-3	TRBJ2-3	few
CASSLFGMNTEAFF	TGTGCCAGCAGTCTGTTTGGGATGAACACTGAAGCTTTCTTT	NA	TRBV6-5	TRBJ1-1	few
CASRQGTPNSPLHF	TGTGCCAGCCGCCAAGGGACACCAAATTCACCCCTCCACTTT	NA	TRBV14	TRBJ1-6	many
CASSRGQVSYNEQFF	TGCGCCAGCAGCCGTGGACAGGTCTCCTACAATGAGCAGTTCTTC	TRBD1	TRBV4-3	TRBJ2-1	NA
CASRLDRGAGYTF	TGCGCCAGCAGATTGGACAGGGGGGCTGGCTACACCTTC	TRBD1	TRBV5-1	TRBJ1-2	many
CASTPGQRTNTEAFF	TGTGCCAGTACCCCGGGACAGAGGACGAACACTGAAGCTTTCTTT	TRBD1	TRBV19	TRBJ1-1	many
CASGASGGRGNEQFF	TGTGCTAGTGGAGCCAGTGGGGGAAGGGGGAATGAGCAGTTCTTC	NA	TRBV12-5	TRBJ2-1	few
CATSSGANTGELFF	TGTGCCACCAGTAGCGGGGCTAACACCGGGGAGCTGTTTTTT	TRBD2	TRBV24-1	TRBJ2-2	NA
CASTVGGGSYEQYF	TGTGCCAGCACGGTCGGCGGGGGCTCCTACGAGCAGTACTTC	TRBD2	TRBV2	TRBJ2-7	many
CSVEQGHTF	TGCAGCGTGGAACAGGGTCACACCTTC	NA	TRBV29-1	TRBJ1-2	NA
CASGLVSVVQVGHDGYTF	TGTGCTAGTGGTTTGGTATCGGTCGTCCAAGTGGGGCACGATGGCTACACCTTC	NA	TRBV12-5	TRBJ1-2	many
CSVEVYAGADYEQYF	TGCAGCGTTGAAGTCTACGCGGGGGCGGATTACGAGCAGTACTTC	NA	TRBV29-1	TRBJ2-7	few
CASSLLRGVGEQFF	TGTGCCAGCAGCTTACTGCGGGGGGTCGGTGAGCAGTTCTTC	TRBD2	TRBV11-2	TRBJ2-1	few
CASSSRGGSGANVLTF	TGTGCCAGCAGCTCCCGGGGCGGCTCTGGGGCCAACGTCCTGACTTTC	NA	TRBV7-3	TRBJ2-6	few